These 27 T cell receptor beta chains share one sample of origin, sequenced in a study of T cells in women clearing cervical HPV infection. Repertoires were generated with immunoSEQ multiplex PCR, while TCRdb's copy carries only in-frame clones and drops some. The sample holds about 21,000 clones. Sequencing used blood buffy coat. The receptors were sampled from a woman aged 18 to 69 with a cervical HPV16 infection that either progressed to CIN3+ or cleared (not recorded which).

For this clone: The read gets to within 3 residues of the CDR3 end, and the germline J gene fills in the rest. This sequence joins TRBV5-4 and TRBJ2-7; D unclear. Germline CDR1 and CDR2: SGHNT and YYREEE (reference sequence). V was pared by 0 bases and J by 0 bases, with 7 bases between. This CDR3 has 14 residues. CDR3 protein: CASSLEANSYEQYF. The sequenced CDR3 bases are TGTGCCAGCAGCTTGGAAGCGAACTCCTACGAG. The full variable domain, with the rest looked up from reference TRBV5-4 and TRBJ2-7, is ETGVTQSPTHLIKTRGQQVTLRCSSQSGHNTVSWYQQALGQGPQFIFQYYREEENGRGNFPPRFSGLQFPNYSSELNVNALELDDSALYLCASSLEANSYEQYFGPGTRLTVT.

Points on this clone: From the germline J gene comes the end of the CDR3, since the read stops 3 residues before it. The chain combines TRBV29-1 with TRBJ2-7; 9 bases are shared with TRBD2. V shed 1 base and J 1 base; nucleotides not matched to a gene: 2. CDR3 length: 14 residues. The germline V gene encodes CDR1 SQVTM and CDR2 ANQGSEA. The covered CDR3 bases are TGCAGCGTTGAAGTAGCGGGAGAGTCCTACGAG. This encodes CSVEVAGESYE. The full CDR3 sequence reads CSVEVAGESYEQYF.

Note on this clone: Sequencing ends 3 residues short of the CDR3 end; the germline J gene provides the rest. This rearrangement joins TRBV6-2 or TRBV6-3 to TRBJ2-7, with 7 bases that match TRBD1. Germline assignment: CDR1 MNHEY and CDR2 SVGEGT. The CDR3 extends over 11 amino acids. The V segment lost 6 bases and the J segment 4 bases; nucleotides outside the gene matches: 0. The CDR3 sequence: CASRDRYEQYF. The CDR3 bases that were read are TGTGCCAGCAGGGACAGGTACGAG.

With respect to this clone: A junction boundary mismatches the germline segment, possibly from a read error. Read coverage stops 3 residues before the CDR3 terminus; the germline J gene supplies the remainder. The chain links TRBV4-2 to TRBJ2-7; no firm D call. CDR3 length: 14 residues. Germline values: CDR1 LGHNA, CDR2 YNFKEQ. The CDR3 DNA, read in part, is TGCGCCAGCAGCCAGAGTTTGGCAGGTGTCGAG. Translated: CASSQSLAGVE. The whole CDR3 reads CASSQSLAGVEQYF.

As for this clone: The read is 3 residues too short to cover the CDR3 end, so that end is filled in from the germline J gene. The genes are TRBV20-1 and TRBJ2-7; 7 nucleotides match TRBD2. The germline V gene has CDR1 DFQATT and CDR2 SNEGSKA (reference sequence). This CDR3 region has 13 residues. V shed 3 bases, J shed 3 bases, and the junction held 5 bases outside the gene matches. The CDR3 loop reads CSASSASGYEQYF. The sequenced part of the CDR3 DNA is TGCAGTGCTAGCTCCGCTAGCGGCTACGAG.

As regards this clone: The CDR3 end is not reached by the read, which stops 3 residues before it; the germline J gene fills it in. The J gene is TRBJ2-7, the V gene TRBV6-2 or TRBV6-3; D is possibly TRBD2 (6 bases). Germline V gives CDR1 MNHEY, CDR2 SVGEGT. Trimming took off 9 bases at V and 2 bases at J, with 20 bases between the two ends. The CDR3 contains 15 residues. This CDR3 is CASIYTGGSTYEQYF. The CDR3 DNA, read in part, is TGTGCCAGTATCTACACAGGAGGGTCCACCTACGAG.

Note on this clone: From the germline J gene comes the end of the CDR3, since the read stops 3 residues before it. The gene calls are TRBV30 and TRBJ1-5; D is ambiguous. The CDR3 is made up of 13 amino acids. V was shortened by 0 bases and J by 4 bases, with 7 bases between the two germline ends. Germline CDR1 reads GTSNPN; CDR2 reads SVGIG (reference sequence). This chain's CDR3 is CAWSVSYNQPQHF. The sequenced part of the CDR3 DNA is TGTGCCTGGAGTGTATCTTATAATCAGCCC.

A word on this clone: The read falls 3 residues short of the CDR3 end, and the missing part is taken from the germline J gene. This chain uses TRBV13 with TRBJ2-7; 7 positions match TRBD1. The junction had 7 bases not matched to a gene; V was cut back by 5 bases and J by 0 bases. The CDR3 is 15 amino acids. Germline V gene lookup returns CDR1 PRHDT and CDR2 FYEKMQ (reference sequence). The CDR3 DNA, read in part, is TGTGCCAGCAGCCCCGGGACAGAGAGCTCCTACGAG. Translated: CASSPGTESSYE. The CDR3 in full is CASSPGTESSYEQYF. The whole variable domain, filled in from reference TRBV13 and TRBJ2-7, reads AAGVIQSPRHLIKEKRETATLKCYPIPRHDTVYWYQQGPGQDPQFLISFYEKMQSDKGSIPDRFSAQQFSDYHSELNMSSLELGDSALYFCASSPGTESSYEQYFGPGTRLTVT.

For this clone: Read sequence stops 3 residues before the CDR3 end, and the germline J gene provides the missing end. This rearrangement joins TRBV5-1 to TRBJ2-2; TRBD1 aligns across 7 bases. This CDR3 region has 15 residues. Germline trimming cut 0 bases from V and 1 base from J; bases unmatched to any gene: 0. Germline V lookup: CDR1 SGHRS, CDR2 YFSETQ. The covered CDR3 bases are TGCGCCAGCAGCTTGGGACAGGGGAACACCGGGGAG. This translates into CASSLGQGNTGE. From start to end, the CDR3 is CASSLGQGNTGELFF.

Concerning this clone: With the read ending 3 residues before the CDR3 end, the germline J gene is used to fill in that end. The J gene is TRBJ1-5, the V gene TRBV5-1, with 7 bases that match TRBD1. Germline V gives CDR1 SGHRS, CDR2 YFSETQ. V was pared by 2 bases and J by 5 bases, with 4 bases of the junction left unmatched. CDR3 length: 14 residues. The DNA read from the CDR3 is TGCGCCAGCAGCTTAGAGGGGGCACATCAGCCC. Its protein product is CASSLEGAHQP. The entire CDR3 protein is CASSLEGAHQPQHF.

On this clone itself: Sequencing ends 3 residues short of the CDR3 end; the germline J gene provides the rest. This sequence joins TRBV5-1 and TRBJ1-1; 10 positions match TRBD1. This CDR3 contains 16 residues. CDR1 and CDR2 from the germline V gene are SGHRS and YFSETQ. Trimming removed 7 bases from V and 0 bases from J; junction bases left unmatched: 9. CDR3 in amino acids: CASQKLGQGLNTEAFF. The covered CDR3 bases are TGCGCCAGCCAGAAATTGGGACAGGGGTTGAACACTGAA.

For this clone: The read ends 3 residues early relative to the CDR3; the germline J gene fills the gap. The identical CDR3 is also encoded by other nucleotide sequences in the sample. The chain joins TRBV20-1 to TRBJ2-5; either TRBD1 or TRBD2 may fit D (5 bases each). This CDR3 region has 14 residues. Germline V gives CDR1 DFQATT, CDR2 SNEGSKA (reference sequence). The germline V and J ends were trimmed by 0 bases and 5 bases, with 13 bases remaining between them. The CDR3 loop reads CSARDPSGSETQYF. The CDR3 DNA, read in part, is TGCAGTGCTAGAGATCCGTCAGGGAGTGAGACC.

Comment on this clone: The read ends 3 residues early relative to the CDR3; the germline J gene fills the gap. J is TRBJ2-7 and V is TRBV7-9; possibly TRBD1 for D (5 bases). V lost 5 bases to trimming and J lost 6 bases, with 14 bases between them. Germline loops: CDR1 SEHNR, CDR2 FQNEAQ (reference sequence). The CDR3 consists of 13 residues. CDR3 region: CASSLFQGSEQYF. The covered CDR3 bases are TGTGCCAGCAGCCTTTTCCAGGGATCCGAG.

As regards this clone: The read comes to an end 3 residues before the CDR3 does, leaving the germline J gene to fill in the end. V usage is TRBV6-2 or TRBV6-3 and J usage is TRBJ1-1; D possibly corresponds to TRBD1 (6 bases). This CDR3 comprises 14 residues. Germline V lookup: CDR1 MNHEY, CDR2 SVGEGT. Trimming removed 6 bases at V and 0 bases at J, with 11 bases between. CDR3 amino acids: CASRQGQLNTEAFF. The covered CDR3 bases are TGTGCCAGCAGACAAGGACAGCTGAACACTGAA.

Concerning this clone: Sequencing ends 3 residues short of the CDR3 end; the germline J gene provides the rest. The gene calls are TRBV11-2 and TRBJ2-1; D possibly corresponds to TRBD1 (6 bases). V was trimmed by 4 bases and J by 6 bases, leaving 7 bases between them. Germline V lookup: CDR1 SGHAT, CDR2 FQNNGV. This CDR3 spans 12 amino acids. CDR3 protein: CASSSRGNEQFF. The sequenced part of the CDR3 DNA is TGTGCCAGCAGCTCCAGGGGCAATGAG.

On this clone: The junction shows a germline mismatch at one end, possibly a read error. The CDR3 goes on 3 residues after the read ends, and that part is filled in from the germline J gene. The rearrangement joins TRBV6-1 to TRBJ2-7; no reliable D call. Germline loops: CDR1 MNHNS, CDR2 SASEGT. The CDR3 spans 13 residues. The CDR3 sequence: CASTEAYYYEQYF. The sequenced part of the CDR3 DNA is TGTGCCAGCACTGAAGCTTATTACTACGAG.

The CDR3 DNA, read in part, is TGCAGTGCTAGGAGGATGGCGGACTCCTACGAG. Its translation: CSARRMADSYE. The full CDR3 protein reads CSARRMADSYEQYF. The chain combines TRBV20-1 with TRBJ2-7; D remains unclear. Read sequence stops 3 residues before the CDR3 end, and the germline J gene provides the missing end. The length of the CDR3 is 14 residues. Germline CDR1 reads DFQATT; CDR2 reads SNEGSKA (reference sequence). V was shortened by 3 bases and J by 0 bases, with 12 bases between the two germline ends.

In the case of this clone: The read terminates 3 residues ahead of where the CDR3 ends, so the germline J gene completes it. The rearrangement uses TRBV28 and TRBJ2-7; TRBD2 might be the D (6 bases). Trimming removed 5 bases at V and 3 bases at J, with 14 bases between. Germline loops: CDR1 MDHEN, CDR2 SYDVKM. The CDR3 covers 14 residues. The sequenced CDR3 bases are TGTGCCAGCAGTCTCCCCCGGGACTTCTACGAG. Its protein product is CASSLPRDFYE. In full, the CDR3 reads CASSLPRDFYEQYF.

As for this clone: The observed sequence ends 3 residues before the CDR3 terminus, with the missing tail filled in from the germline J gene. V is TRBV20-1 and J is TRBJ2-2; unclear D gene. The CDR3 contains 13 residues. Trimming removed 0 bases from V and 5 bases from J, with 7 bases in between. CDR1 and CDR2 (germline): DFQATT, SNEGSKA (reference sequence). The CDR3 spells CSARDGRTGELFF. CDR3 bases read: TGCAGTGCTAGAGATGGTAGAACCGGGGAG.

A word on this clone: From the germline J gene comes the end of the CDR3, since the read stops 3 residues before it. This chain connects TRBV27 to TRBJ2-2; TRBD2 matches 7 bases. CDR1 and CDR2 from the germline V gene are MNHEY and SMNVEV (reference sequence). Germline trimming cut 2 bases from V and 4 bases from J; bases unmatched to any gene: 7. This CDR3 region has 16 residues. The CDR3 loop is CASSLVPSGITGELFF. The covered CDR3 bases are TGTGCCAGCAGTTTAGTCCCTAGCGGAATCACCGGGGAG.

In regard to this clone: The read halts 3 residues ahead of the CDR3 end, with the missing end drawn from the germline J gene. The rearrangement joins TRBV7-9 to TRBJ2-5, with D tentatively TRBD2 (6 bases). This CDR3 is built from 14 residues. Germline CDR1 SEHNR, CDR2 FQNEAQ (reference sequence). V lost 2 bases and J lost 2, with 9 bases in between. The CDR3 loop reads CASSLIGGQETQYF. The sequenced CDR3 bases are TGTGCCAGCAGCTTAATCGGGGGTCAAGAGACC. Full variable domain (remainder filled in from reference TRBV7-9 and TRBJ2-5): DTGVSQNPRHKITKRGQNVTFRCDPISEHNRLYWYRQTLGQGPEFLTYFQNEAQLEKSRLLSDRFSAERPKGSFSTLEIQRTEQGDSAMYLCASSLIGGQETQYFGPGTRLLVL.

As concerns this clone: The read terminates 3 residues ahead of where the CDR3 ends, so the germline J gene completes it. The V gene is TRBV2, the J gene TRBJ1-6; D is possibly TRBD1 (6 bases). The length of the CDR3 is 18 residues. V was shortened by 5 bases and J by 7 bases, with 24 bases between the two germline ends. CDR1 is SNHLY and CDR2 is FYNNEI in the germline V gene. CDR3 sequence reads: CASSYGGFRGHLNSPLHF. CDR3 DNA, as far as it was read: TGTGCCAGCAGTTATGGTGGTTTTAGGGGACACTTAAATTCACCC.

Comment on this clone: The CDR3 is cut off 3 residues early in the read; its end comes from the germline J gene. The rearrangement links TRBV7-2 to TRBJ2-2, with D possibly TRBD1 on 5 matching bases. The ends were cut back, 5 bases at V and 6 bases at J, with 16 bases in the middle. CDR3 length equals 15 residues. The germline CDR1 and CDR2 sequences are SGHTA and FQGNSA. Incomplete CDR3 DNA: TGTGCCAGCAGCGCAACTTCAGGGTGGGCCGGGGAG. Translated: CASSATSGWAGE. The full CDR3 protein reads CASSATSGWAGELFF.

Note on this clone: The DNA ends 3 residues before the CDR3 does, and the rest of the CDR3 is filled in from the germline J gene. This chain uses TRBV20-1 with TRBJ2-2, with D possibly TRBD2 on 6 matching bases. V was pared by 8 bases and J by 2 bases, with 15 bases between. Germline assignment: CDR1 DFQATT and CDR2 SNEGSKA (reference sequence). CDR3 length: 14 residues. CDR3 bases read: TGCAGTACCAACGGGGGAATCAACACCGGGGAG. Translated: CSTNGGINTGE. The full CDR3 reads CSTNGGINTGELFF.

A note on this clone: Coverage ceases 3 residues before the CDR3 finishes, and the germline J gene fills in the end. V usage is TRBV20-1 and J usage is TRBJ1-2; 7 bases fit TRBD1. CDR3 length: 13 amino acids. Per germline, CDR1 DFQATT and CDR2 SNEGSKA (reference sequence). The CDR3 loop reads CSAEPTGYGGYTF. CDR3 bases read: TGCAGTGCCGAGCCGACAGGGTATGGAGGC.

A remark on this clone: The CDR3 is cut off 3 residues early in the read; its end comes from the germline J gene. This chain connects TRBV11-2 to TRBJ2-3; possibly TRBD2 for D (6 bases). The length of the CDR3 is 15 residues. Germline assignment: CDR1 SGHAT and CDR2 FQNNGV. V gave up 4 bases and J gave up 0 bases, with 11 bases separating them. CDR3 bases read: TGTGCCAGCAGCTCGGCGGGATTTAGCACAGATACG. Amino acid sequence: CASSSAGFSTDT. The entire CDR3 protein reads CASSSAGFSTDTQYF.

About this clone: The read terminates 3 residues ahead of where the CDR3 ends, so the germline J gene completes it. The chain has TRBV28 and TRBJ1-5; 7 positions agree with TRBD1. The CDR3 consists of 14 residues. CDR1 and CDR2 (germline): MDHEN, SYDVKM. Trimming cost V 8 bases and J 3 bases; bases outside gene matches: 7. CDR3 bases read: TGTGCCAGCGGTGGGACAGACTTCAATCAGCCC. As protein: CASGGTDFNQP. The CDR3 as a whole reads CASGGTDFNQPQHF.